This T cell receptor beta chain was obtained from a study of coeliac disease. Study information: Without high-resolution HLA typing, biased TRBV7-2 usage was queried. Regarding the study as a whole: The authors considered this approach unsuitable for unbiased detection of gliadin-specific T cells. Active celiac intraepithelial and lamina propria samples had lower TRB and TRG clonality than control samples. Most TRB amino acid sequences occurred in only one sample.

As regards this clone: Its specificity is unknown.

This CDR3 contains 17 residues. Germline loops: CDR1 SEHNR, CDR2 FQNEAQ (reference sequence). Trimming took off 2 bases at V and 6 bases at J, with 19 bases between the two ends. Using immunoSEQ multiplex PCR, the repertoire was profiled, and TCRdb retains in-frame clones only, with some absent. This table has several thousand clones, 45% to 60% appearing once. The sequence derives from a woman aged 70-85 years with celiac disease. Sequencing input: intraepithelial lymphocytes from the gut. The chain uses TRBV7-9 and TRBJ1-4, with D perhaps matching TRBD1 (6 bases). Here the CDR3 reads CASSLTGPGQPHEKLFF. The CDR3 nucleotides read TGTGCCAGCAGCTTAACGGGACCTGGACAGCCGCATGAAAAACTGTTTTTT.